The following is a T cell receptor beta chain sequence with its context. Clones were read by immunoSEQ multiplex PCR, and TCRdb kept only the in-frame ones, dropping some. This specimen shows 150,000 to 200,000 clones; the ten leading clones hold roughly 2%. The data stem from a study of control samples from healthy donors and cancer patients. The ends were cut back, 2 bases at V and 2 bases at J, with 13 bases in the middle. Germline assignment: CDR1 SQVTM and CDR2 ANQGSEA. The CDR3 totals 14 residues. Sequencing was performed on blood. The chain uses TRBV29-1 and TRBJ2-7, with no clear D. This sequence was found in a woman aged 25 to 45 in good health. In DNA, the CDR3 is TGCAGCGTTGAAATAGGGATACTTACCTACGAGCAGTACTTC. Translation: CSVEIGILTYEQYF.